The clone carrying this T cell receptor beta chain was detected many times. The antigen is unknown. A patient was excluded if there was uncontrolled infection, other autoimmune disease, pregnancy or lactation. The data were obtained in a study of T cells in Graves' hyperthyroidism and ophthalmopathy. Study findings and constraints: It was a median roughly six months before onset that the model predicted ophthalmopathy. Most thyroid clonotypes expanded above 0.001 were also detected in blood.

It was RNA transcripts that yielded the amplified TCR beta CDR3 regions. HTBI primers drove first-round RT-PCR of the TCR CDR3. Using its own MiXCR run on the multiplex PCR reads, TCRdb lists one record per CDR3 protein. Among around 600,000 distinct CDR3 sequences listed, 13% to 15% were seen once. Germline CDR1 and CDR2: LNHDA and SQIVND (reference sequence). This CDR3 has 15 amino acids. Trimming took 6 bases from V and 6 from J; bases not matched to a gene: 11. This sequence was found in a woman under 30 with Graves' ophthalmopathy. The chain couples TRBV19 to TRBJ1-2, with 9 bases that match TRBD1. Sequencing was done on a sample of blood. The CDR3 DNA follows: TGTGCCAGTAGGCCCGGACAGGGGAGGCGCGATGGCTACACCTTC. Its protein is CASRPGQGRRDGYTF.